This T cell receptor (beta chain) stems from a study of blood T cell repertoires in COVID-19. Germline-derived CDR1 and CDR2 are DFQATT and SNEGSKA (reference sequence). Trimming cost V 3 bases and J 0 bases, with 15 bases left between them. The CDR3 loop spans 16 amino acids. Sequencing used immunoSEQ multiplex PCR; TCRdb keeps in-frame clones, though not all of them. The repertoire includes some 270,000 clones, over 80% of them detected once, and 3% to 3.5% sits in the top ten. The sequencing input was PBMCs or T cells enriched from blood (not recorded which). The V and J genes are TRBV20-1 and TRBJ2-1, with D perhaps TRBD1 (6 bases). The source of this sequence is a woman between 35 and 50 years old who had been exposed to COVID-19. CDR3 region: CSASHQGLRSYNEQFF. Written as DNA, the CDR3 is TGCAGTGCTAGTCATCAGGGGCTCCGCTCCTACAATGAGCAGTTCTTC.